This T cell receptor (beta chain) appears in the sequencing data of a study of Graves' ophthalmopathy and Graves' hyperthyroidism. Study context: Hyperthyroidism qualified as stable when ophthalmopathy did not develop within 18 months of follow-up.

RNA transcripts were the source from which TCR beta CDR3 regions were amplified. An initial RT-PCR round employing HTBI primers preceded a second-round multiplex PCR. TCRdb re-analysed the multiplex PCR reads in MiXCR, keeping a single row per CDR3 protein. The sample lists approximately 1.2 million distinct CDR3 sequences, around a third occurring once. Clinicians made diagnoses from clinical symptoms, serum thyroxine, TRAb, thyroid ultrasound and orbital computed tomography. The study's findings and limits: Both an approximately 70% sensitivity and a roughly 75% specificity characterized the model's predictions of ophthalmopathy progression. Blood repertoires reportedly contained most expanded thyroid clonotypes above 0.001 frequency.

With respect to this clonotype: Antigen unknown.

CDR1 ENHRY and CDR2 SYGVKD come from the germline V gene. Trimming cost V 4 bases and J 5 bases, with 6 bases left between them. The CDR3 covers 11 residues. The receptor was derived from an adult man with Graves' hyperthyroidism. Specimen: peripheral blood or thyroid tissue (not recorded which). This rearrangement joins TRBV10-3 to TRBJ2-7; D ambiguous. The CDR3 sequence is CAISATDEQYF. The CDR3, as DNA: TGTGCCATCAGTGCTACGGACGAGCAGTACTTC.